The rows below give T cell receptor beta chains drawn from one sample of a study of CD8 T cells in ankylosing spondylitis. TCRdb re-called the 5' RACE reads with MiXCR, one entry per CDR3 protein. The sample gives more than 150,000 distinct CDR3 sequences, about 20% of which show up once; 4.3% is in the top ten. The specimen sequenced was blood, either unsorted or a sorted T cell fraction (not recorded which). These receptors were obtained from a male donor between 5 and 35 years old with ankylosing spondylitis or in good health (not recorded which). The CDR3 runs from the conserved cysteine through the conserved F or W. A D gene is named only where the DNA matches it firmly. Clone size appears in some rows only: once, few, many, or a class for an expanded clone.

TGTGCCAGCAGTCCCCGGACTAGCGGAGGGAATACGCAGTATTTT,CASSPRTSGGNTQYF,.,TRBV27,TRBJ2-3,TRBD2
TGCGCCAGCAGTCGATTAGAACGGGAGAAACTGTTTTTT,CASSRLEREKLFF,many,TRBV4-1,TRBJ1-4,.
TGTGCCAGCACTAGAACCGGGACAGGGGATAACACCGGGGAGCTGTTTTTT,CASTRTGTGDNTGELFF,many,TRBV7-6,TRBJ2-2,TRBD1
TGCAGCGTTGTCTTTGCAGGGAGGAACACTGAAGCTTTCTTT,CSVVFAGRNTEAFF,many,TRBV29-1,TRBJ1-1,.
TGTGCCAGCAGTTTCGGTCCGTCCAATGAGCAGTTCTTC,CASSFGPSNEQFF,.,TRBV12-3/TRBV12-4,TRBJ2-1,.
TGTGCCAGCGCTCACAGGGGGACAGGGGATCAGCCCCAGCATTTT,CASAHRGTGDQPQHF,many,TRBV12-3/TRBV12-4,TRBJ1-5,TRBD1
TGTGCCAGCAGCTTACGGGACGGTGAAGCTTTCTTT,CASSLRDGEAFF,.,TRBV11-1,TRBJ1-1,.
TGTGCCAGCAGCTTAGCGCTGGGGACAGGGATTACTAATGAAAAACTGTTTTTT,CASSLALGTGITNEKLFF,many,TRBV7-2,TRBJ1-4,TRBD1
TGTGCCTGGAGTAGACAGGGCACTGAAGCTTTCTTT,CAWSRQGTEAFF,many,TRBV30,TRBJ1-1,TRBD1
TGTGCCAGCAGCCCCCAGGAGGTGCCGAGCAATGAGCAGTTCTTC,CASSPQEVPSNEQFF,many,TRBV7-2,TRBJ2-1,.
TGTGCCAGCAGCCAGGACCACCTAGCGCAGTATTTT,CASSQDHLAQYF,many,TRBV7-9,TRBJ2-3,.
TGTGCCAGCAGTTCTAAGCAGACCCAGTACTTC,CASSSKQTQYF,many,TRBV6-5,TRBJ2-5,.
TGCAGCGCTGCGCTTGCCCTCCAAGCCGCGACCTCGAACAATGAGCAGTTCTTC,CSAALALQAATSNNEQFF,many,TRBV29-1,TRBJ2-1,.
TGTGCCAGCAGCCCCGGGCGGCAGGGGGTGCACGAGCAGTACTTC,CASSPGRQGVHEQYF,few,TRBV7-2,TRBJ2-7,TRBD1
TGTGCCAGCAGCCTCCGGGACTTCTACAATGAGCAGTTCTTC,CASSLRDFYNEQFF,.,TRBV14,TRBJ2-1,.
TGTGCCAGCAGCTATACAGGGGCAGGTCAGCCCCAGCATTTT,CASSYTGAGQPQHF,.,TRBV11-2,TRBJ1-5,TRBD1
TGCAGTGCCCACATGGACAGGGCTAGCACAGATACGCAGTATTTT,CSAHMDRASTDTQYF,many,TRBV20-1,TRBJ2-3,TRBD1
TGTGCCATCTCGGACAGACCGACGAACACCGGGGAGCTGTTTTTT,CAISDRPTNTGELFF,many,TRBV12-3/TRBV12-4,TRBJ2-2,.
TGCGCCAGCAGTCCAAAGGGATACAATGAGCAGTTCTTC,CASSPKGYNEQFF,.,TRBV23-1,TRBJ2-1,.
TGTGCCACCGGCATTCCGGTGGGAGGATGGGATGAGCAGTTCTTC,CATGIPVGGWDEQFF,many,TRBV24-1,TRBJ2-1,.
TGTGCCACCCGAAGAATTAGCGGGAAGACGTCCGAGACCCAGTACTTC,CATRRISGKTSETQYF,many,TRBV19,TRBJ2-5,TRBD2
TGTGCCAGCAGTGGAGTGAATCAAGAGACCCAGTACTTC,CASSGVNQETQYF,many,TRBV27,TRBJ2-5,.
TGCGCCAGCAGCTTGCCGCCAGACGGGGCCAACGTCCTGACTTTC,CASSLPPDGANVLTF,many,TRBV5-1,TRBJ2-6,.
TGCGCCAGCAGCCAAGAAAGCCGGGAGGGCACAGATACGCAGTATTTT,CASSQESREGTDTQYF,many,TRBV4-3,TRBJ2-3,TRBD2
TGTGCCAGCAGTGAAGAAGGGGGAGGTAATTCACCCCTCCACTTT,CASSEEGGGNSPLHF,many,TRBV6-1,TRBJ1-6,.
TGCAGCGTTGAAGCCCAAGAGACCCAGTACTTC,CSVEAQETQYF,.,TRBV29-1,TRBJ2-5,.
TGCAGCGTTAGTAGAGGGGTTGGCGAGCAGTACTTC,CSVSRGVGEQYF,.,TRBV29-1,TRBJ2-7,.
TGCAGTGCTAGAGATTCTGCTTACAATGAGCAGTTCTTC,CSARDSAYNEQFF,.,TRBV20-1,TRBJ2-1,.
TGTGCCAGCTCACTCGACAGGTCCCCTGGGGCCAACGTCCTGACTTTC,CASSLDRSPGANVLTF,.,TRBV18,TRBJ2-6,.
TGTGCCAGCAGCCCCGTTGGGGCGGGCGGCTACACCTTC,CASSPVGAGGYTF,many,TRBV6-5,TRBJ1-2,.
TGCGCCAGCAGCTTGGATGGGGGCCTGAACACTGAAGCTTTCTTT,CASSLDGGLNTEAFF,many,TRBV5-1,TRBJ1-1,.
TGTGCCAGTAGTATATCTGGGACTACCTCCTACGAGCAGTACTTC,CASSISGTTSYEQYF,.,TRBV19,TRBJ2-7,TRBD2
TGCGCCAGCAGCTTGACGGGACTAGCGGGAGCGGAGACCGGGGAGCTGTTTTTT,CASSLTGLAGAETGELFF,many,TRBV5-1,TRBJ2-2,TRBD2
TGTGCCAGCAGGACCGGACAGGGTACAGAGACCCAGTACTTC,CASRTGQGTETQYF,many,TRBV6-5,TRBJ2-5,TRBD1
TGCAGTGCTCAGCGAAGGGGGACAGAGACCCAGTACTTC,CSAQRRGTETQYF,many,TRBV20-1,TRBJ2-5,.
TGTGCCAGCAGCCTACCGGGACAGGGGTACAATGAGCAGTTCTTC,CASSLPGQGYNEQFF,many,TRBV4-2,TRBJ2-1,TRBD1
TGTGCCAGCAGTCATGGGACAGGGGACACCGGGGAGCTGTTTTTT,CASSHGTGDTGELFF,.,TRBV7-8,TRBJ2-2,TRBD1
TGCAGTGCTCGCCTGACGGCCCGAATTGAAGCTTTCTTT,CSARLTARIEAFF,.,TRBV20-1,TRBJ1-1,.
TGTGCCAGCAGTTACTTCGTTGAGACCCAGTACTTC,CASSYFVETQYF,few,TRBV6-5,TRBJ2-5,.
TGTGCCAGCAGCTTAGACAGGACTGGTAGGACCCAGTACTTC,CASSLDRTGRTQYF,many,TRBV7-2,TRBJ2-5,.
TGTGCCAGCAGCGCCGACAGGGGGCCTAACACCGGGGAGCTGTTTTTT,CASSADRGPNTGELFF,.,TRBV7-6,TRBJ2-2,TRBD1
TGTGCCAGCAGCGCGGGACTAGCGGCTTCCTACAATGAGCAGTTCTTC,CASSAGLAASYNEQFF,few,TRBV9,TRBJ2-1,TRBD2
TGTGCCAGCAGTTTAGGGGTCGGGACTAGCAAGTATTTT,CASSLGVGTSKYF,many,TRBV12-3/TRBV12-4,TRBJ2-3,TRBD2
TGTGCCAGCAGCTTAAACCCCAATACAGGGACGAGTGAAGCTTTCTTT,CASSLNPNTGTSEAFF,many,TRBV7-9,TRBJ1-1,.
TGTGCCAGCAGTTTGGAGGCAGGGGAAGAAGAGACCCAGTACTTC,CASSLEAGEEETQYF,.,TRBV28,TRBJ2-5,.
TGTGCCAGCAGTTTAGGGCTAGCGGGAGGGCCGGGGTGGAATGAGCAGTTCTTC,CASSLGLAGGPGWNEQFF,many,TRBV28,TRBJ2-1,TRBD2
TGTGCCCCCGGGACAGCGAACACCGGGGAGCTGTTTTTT,CAPGTANTGELFF,many,TRBV6-5,TRBJ2-2,TRBD1
TGCGCCAGCAGCTCCGGGCGGGAGGATGACAATGAGCAGTTCTTC,CASSSGREDDNEQFF,many,TRBV4-1,TRBJ2-1,TRBD2
TGTGCCAGCAGTTCAATCGGACAGATTAGGGGAAACATTCAGTACTTC,CASSSIGQIRGNIQYF,many,TRBV12-3/TRBV12-4,TRBJ2-4,.
TGTGCCAAGGGTACGGGACTAGCGGGAGAGAGCTCCTACAATGAGCAGTTCTTC,CAKGTGLAGESSYNEQFF,many,TRBV27,TRBJ2-1,TRBD2
TGCAGTGCTAGGGAGCCGTGGGCCTCCGGGACAAAGTCCTACAATGAGCAGTTCTTC,CSAREPWASGTKSYNEQFF,many,TRBV20-1,TRBJ2-1,.
TGCAGTGCTAGAAGCTCGAAGGGGATATGGTACGAGCAGTACTTC,CSARSSKGIWYEQYF,.,TRBV20-1,TRBJ2-7,.
TGTGCCAGCAGTTTAGGTACAGGGGCTGGCTACACCTTC,CASSLGTGAGYTF,.,TRBV27,TRBJ1-2,TRBD1
TGTGCCAGCAGCGGGACCGGGACTAGCGGGTTCAGCTCCTACAATGAGCAGTTCTTC,CASSGTGTSGFSSYNEQFF,many,TRBV12-3/TRBV12-4,TRBJ2-1,TRBD2
TGTGCCAGCAGCCCCCTAGCGGATAAGGCCTACGAGCAGTACTTC,CASSPLADKAYEQYF,many,TRBV4-2,TRBJ2-7,TRBD2
TGCAGTGCTAGAGTAATAGCGGGAGCTCGCGAGCAGTACTTC,CSARVIAGAREQYF,many,TRBV20-1,TRBJ2-7,TRBD2
TGTGCCAGCAGCTTATCCCGGGGGAGGGCCAACAATGAGCAGTTCTTC,CASSLSRGRANNEQFF,many,TRBV13,TRBJ2-1,TRBD2
TGTGCCAGCAGTTACCGGGCAGGGTTCGAGCAGTACTTC,CASSYRAGFEQYF,.,TRBV6-6,TRBJ2-7,.
TGTGCCAGCCGCCTGGGGGCAGGGGGGGATACGCAGTATTTT,CASRLGAGGDTQYF,many,TRBV27,TRBJ2-3,.
TGTGCCAGCATGTTAAGGGACGGCCTTTTCGATGAGCAGTTCTTC,CASMLRDGLFDEQFF,.,TRBV6-1,TRBJ2-1,.